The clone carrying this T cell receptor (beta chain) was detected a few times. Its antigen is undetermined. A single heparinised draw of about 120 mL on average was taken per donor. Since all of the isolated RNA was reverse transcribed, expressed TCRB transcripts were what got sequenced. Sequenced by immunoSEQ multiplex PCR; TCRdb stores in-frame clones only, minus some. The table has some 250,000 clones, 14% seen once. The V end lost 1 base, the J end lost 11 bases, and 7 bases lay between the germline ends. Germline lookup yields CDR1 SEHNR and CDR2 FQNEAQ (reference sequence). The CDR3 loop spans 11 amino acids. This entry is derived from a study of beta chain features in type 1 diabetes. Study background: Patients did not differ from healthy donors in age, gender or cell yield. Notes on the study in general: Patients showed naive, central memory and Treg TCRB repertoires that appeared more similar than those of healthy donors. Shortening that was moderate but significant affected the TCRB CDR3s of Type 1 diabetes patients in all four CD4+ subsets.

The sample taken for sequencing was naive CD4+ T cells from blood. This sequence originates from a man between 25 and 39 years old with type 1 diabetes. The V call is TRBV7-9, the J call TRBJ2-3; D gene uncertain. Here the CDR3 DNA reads TGTGCCAGCAGCTTAGTTCCAGGGCAGTATTTT. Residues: CASSLVPGQYF.